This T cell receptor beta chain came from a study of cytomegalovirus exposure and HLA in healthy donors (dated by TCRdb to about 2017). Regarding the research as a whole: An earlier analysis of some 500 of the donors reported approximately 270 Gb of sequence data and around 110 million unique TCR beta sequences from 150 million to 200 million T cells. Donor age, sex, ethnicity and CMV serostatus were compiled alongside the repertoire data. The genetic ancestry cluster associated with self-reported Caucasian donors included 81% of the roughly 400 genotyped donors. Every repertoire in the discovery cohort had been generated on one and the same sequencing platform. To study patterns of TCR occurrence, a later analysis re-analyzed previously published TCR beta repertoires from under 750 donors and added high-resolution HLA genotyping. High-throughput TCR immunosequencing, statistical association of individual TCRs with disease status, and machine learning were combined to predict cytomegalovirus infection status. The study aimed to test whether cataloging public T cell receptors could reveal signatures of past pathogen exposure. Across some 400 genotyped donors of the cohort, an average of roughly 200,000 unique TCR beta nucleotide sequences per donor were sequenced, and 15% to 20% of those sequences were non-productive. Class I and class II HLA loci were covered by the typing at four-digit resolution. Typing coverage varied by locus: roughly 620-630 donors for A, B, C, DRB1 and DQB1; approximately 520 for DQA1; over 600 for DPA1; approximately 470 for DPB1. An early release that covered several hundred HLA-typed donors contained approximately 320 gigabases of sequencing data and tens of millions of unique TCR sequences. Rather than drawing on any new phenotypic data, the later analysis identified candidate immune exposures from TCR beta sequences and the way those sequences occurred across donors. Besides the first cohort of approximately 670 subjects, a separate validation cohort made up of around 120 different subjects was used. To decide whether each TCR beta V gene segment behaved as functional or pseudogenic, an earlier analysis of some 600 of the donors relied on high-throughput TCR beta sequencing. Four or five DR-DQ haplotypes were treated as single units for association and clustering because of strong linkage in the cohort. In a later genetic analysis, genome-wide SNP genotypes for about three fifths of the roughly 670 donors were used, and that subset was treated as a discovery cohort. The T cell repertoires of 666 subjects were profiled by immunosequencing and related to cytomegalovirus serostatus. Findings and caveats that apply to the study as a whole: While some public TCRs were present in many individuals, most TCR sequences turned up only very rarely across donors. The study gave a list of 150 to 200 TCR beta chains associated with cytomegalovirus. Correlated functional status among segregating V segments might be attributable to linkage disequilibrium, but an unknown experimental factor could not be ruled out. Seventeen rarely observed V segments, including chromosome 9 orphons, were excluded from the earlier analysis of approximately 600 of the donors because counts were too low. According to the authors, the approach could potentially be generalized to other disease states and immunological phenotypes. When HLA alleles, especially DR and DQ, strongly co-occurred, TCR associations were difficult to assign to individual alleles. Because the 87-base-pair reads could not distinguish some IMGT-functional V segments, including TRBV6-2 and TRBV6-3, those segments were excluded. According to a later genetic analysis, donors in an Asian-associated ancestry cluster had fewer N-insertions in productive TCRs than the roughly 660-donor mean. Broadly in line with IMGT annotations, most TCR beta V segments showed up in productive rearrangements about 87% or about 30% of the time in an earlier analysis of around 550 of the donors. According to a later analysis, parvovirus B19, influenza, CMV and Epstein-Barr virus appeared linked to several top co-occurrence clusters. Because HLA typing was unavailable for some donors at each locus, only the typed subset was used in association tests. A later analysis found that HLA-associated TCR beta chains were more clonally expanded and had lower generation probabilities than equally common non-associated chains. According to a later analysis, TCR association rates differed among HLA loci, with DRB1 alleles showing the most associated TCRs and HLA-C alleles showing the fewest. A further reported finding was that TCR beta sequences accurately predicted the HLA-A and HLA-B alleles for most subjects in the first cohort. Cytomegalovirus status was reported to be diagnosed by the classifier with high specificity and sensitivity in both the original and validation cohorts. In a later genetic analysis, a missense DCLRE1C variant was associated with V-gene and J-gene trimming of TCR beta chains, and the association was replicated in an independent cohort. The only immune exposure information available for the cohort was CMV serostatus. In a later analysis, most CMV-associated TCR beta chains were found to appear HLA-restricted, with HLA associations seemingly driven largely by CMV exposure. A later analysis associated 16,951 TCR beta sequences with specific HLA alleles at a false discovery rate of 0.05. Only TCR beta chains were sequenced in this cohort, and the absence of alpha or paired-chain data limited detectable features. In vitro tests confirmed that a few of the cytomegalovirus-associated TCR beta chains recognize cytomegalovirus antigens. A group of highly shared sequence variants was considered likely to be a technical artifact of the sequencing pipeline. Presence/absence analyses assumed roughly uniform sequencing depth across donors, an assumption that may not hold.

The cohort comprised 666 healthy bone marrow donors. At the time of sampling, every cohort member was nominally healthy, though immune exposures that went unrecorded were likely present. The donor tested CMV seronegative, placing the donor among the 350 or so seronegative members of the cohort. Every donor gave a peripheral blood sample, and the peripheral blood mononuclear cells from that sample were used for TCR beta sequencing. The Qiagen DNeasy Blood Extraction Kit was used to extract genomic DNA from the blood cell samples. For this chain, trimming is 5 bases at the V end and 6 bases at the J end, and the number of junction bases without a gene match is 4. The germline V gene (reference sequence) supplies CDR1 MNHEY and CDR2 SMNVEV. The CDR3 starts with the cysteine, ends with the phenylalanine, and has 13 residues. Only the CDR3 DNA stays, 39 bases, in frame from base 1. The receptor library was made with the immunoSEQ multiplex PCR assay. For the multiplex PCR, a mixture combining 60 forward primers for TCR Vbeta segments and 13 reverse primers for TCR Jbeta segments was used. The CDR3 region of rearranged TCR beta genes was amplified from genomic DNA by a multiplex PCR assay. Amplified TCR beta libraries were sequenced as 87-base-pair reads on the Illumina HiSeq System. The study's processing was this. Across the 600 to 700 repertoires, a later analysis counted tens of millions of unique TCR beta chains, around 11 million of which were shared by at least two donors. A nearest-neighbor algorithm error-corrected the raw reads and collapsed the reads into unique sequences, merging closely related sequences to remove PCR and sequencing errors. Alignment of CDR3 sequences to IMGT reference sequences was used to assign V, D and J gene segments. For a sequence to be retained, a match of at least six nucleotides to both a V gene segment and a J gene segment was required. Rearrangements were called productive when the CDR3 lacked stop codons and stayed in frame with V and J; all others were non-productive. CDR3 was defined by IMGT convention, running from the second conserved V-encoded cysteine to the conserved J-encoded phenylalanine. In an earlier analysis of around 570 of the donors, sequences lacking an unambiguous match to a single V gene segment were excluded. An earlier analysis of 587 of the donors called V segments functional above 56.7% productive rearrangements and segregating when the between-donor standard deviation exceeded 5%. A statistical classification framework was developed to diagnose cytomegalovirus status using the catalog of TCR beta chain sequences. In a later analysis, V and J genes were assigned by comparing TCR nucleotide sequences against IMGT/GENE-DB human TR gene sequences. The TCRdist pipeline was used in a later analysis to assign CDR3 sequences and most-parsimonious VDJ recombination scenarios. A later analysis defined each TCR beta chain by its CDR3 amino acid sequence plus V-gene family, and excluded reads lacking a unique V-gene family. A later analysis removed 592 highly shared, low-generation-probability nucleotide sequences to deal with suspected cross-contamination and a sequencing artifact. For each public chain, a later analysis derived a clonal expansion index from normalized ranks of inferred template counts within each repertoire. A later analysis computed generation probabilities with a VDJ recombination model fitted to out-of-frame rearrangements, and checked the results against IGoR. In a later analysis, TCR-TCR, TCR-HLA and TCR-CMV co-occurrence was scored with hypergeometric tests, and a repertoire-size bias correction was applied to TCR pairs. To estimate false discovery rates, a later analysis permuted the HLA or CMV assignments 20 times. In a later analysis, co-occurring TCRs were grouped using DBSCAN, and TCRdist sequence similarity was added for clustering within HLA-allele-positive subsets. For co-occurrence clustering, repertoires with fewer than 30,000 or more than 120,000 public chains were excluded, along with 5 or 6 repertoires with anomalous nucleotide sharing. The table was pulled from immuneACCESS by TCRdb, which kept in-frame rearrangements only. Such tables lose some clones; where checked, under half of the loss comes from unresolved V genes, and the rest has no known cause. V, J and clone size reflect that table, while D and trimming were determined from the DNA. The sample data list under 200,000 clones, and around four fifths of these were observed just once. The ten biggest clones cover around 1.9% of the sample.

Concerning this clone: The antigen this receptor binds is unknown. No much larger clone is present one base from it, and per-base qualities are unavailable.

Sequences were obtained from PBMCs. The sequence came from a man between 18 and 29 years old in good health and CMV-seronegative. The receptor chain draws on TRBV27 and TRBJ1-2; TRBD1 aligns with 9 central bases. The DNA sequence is TGTGCCAGCAGTAGTAGGACAGGGGATGGCTACACCTTC. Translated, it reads CASSSRTGDGYTF.